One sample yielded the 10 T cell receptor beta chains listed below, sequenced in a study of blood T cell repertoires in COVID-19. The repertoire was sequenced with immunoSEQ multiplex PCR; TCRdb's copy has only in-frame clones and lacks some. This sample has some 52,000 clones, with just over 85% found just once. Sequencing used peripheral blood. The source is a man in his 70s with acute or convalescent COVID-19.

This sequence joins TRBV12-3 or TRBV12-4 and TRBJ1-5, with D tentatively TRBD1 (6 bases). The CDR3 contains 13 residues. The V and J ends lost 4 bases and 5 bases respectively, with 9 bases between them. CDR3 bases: TGTGCCAGCAGTTCGTCAGGGGATCAGCCCCAGCATTTT. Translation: CASSSSGDQPQHF.

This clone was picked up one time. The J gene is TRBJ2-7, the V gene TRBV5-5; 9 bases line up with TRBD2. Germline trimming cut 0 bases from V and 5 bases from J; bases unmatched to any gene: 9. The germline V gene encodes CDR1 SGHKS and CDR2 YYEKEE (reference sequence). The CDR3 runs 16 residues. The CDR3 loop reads CASSLEGIAGVDEQYF. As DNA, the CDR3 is TGTGCCAGCAGCTTGGAGGGTATAGCGGGAGTGGACGAGCAGTACTTC.

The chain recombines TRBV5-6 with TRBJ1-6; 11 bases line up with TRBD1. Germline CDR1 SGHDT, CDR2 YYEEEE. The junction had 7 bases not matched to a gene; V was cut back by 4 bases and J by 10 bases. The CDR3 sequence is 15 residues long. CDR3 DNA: TGTGCCAGCAGCCGCTGGGGACAGGGGGAGTCACCCCTCCACTTT. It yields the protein CASSRWGQGESPLHF.

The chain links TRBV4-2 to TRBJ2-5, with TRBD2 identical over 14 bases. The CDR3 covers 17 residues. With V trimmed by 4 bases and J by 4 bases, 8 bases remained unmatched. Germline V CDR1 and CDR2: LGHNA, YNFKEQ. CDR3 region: CASSPTQTSGGGETQYF. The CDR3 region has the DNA TGTGCCAGCAGCCCTACGCAGACTAGCGGGGGGGGAGAGACCCAGTACTTC.

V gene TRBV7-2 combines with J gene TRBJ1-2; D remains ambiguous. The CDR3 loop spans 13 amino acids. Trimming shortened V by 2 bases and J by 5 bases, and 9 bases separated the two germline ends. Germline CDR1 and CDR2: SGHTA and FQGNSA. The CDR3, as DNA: TGTGCCAGCAGCTTATTCGGGGAGTATGGCTACACCTTC. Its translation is CASSLFGEYGYTF.

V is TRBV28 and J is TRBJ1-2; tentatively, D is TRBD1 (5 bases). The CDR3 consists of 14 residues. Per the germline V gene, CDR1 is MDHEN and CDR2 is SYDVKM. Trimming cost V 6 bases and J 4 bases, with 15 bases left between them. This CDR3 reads CASRTARVFYGYTF. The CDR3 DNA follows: TGTGCCAGCAGGACCGCCAGGGTATTCTATGGCTACACCTTC.

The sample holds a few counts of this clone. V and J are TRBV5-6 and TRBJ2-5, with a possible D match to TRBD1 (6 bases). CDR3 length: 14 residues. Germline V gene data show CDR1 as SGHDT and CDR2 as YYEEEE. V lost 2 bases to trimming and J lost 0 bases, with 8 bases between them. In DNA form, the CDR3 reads TGTGCCAGCAGCTTCGGACAGCACCAAGAGACCCAGTACTTC. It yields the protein CASSFGQHQETQYF.

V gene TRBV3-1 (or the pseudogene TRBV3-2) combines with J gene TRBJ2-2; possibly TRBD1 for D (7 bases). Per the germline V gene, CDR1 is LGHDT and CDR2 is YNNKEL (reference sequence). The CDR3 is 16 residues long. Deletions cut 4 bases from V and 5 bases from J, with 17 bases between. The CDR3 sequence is CASSLLTTGRTGELFF. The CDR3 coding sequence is TGTGCCAGCAGCCTACTTACGACAGGGAGGACCGGGGAGCTGTTTTTT.

The CDR3 protein is CASSLRSGLIETQYF. The CDR3 nucleotides are TGTGCCAGCAGTTTACGGTCAGGATTGATAGAGACCCAGTACTTC. V and J are TRBV28 and TRBJ2-5, with D uncertain. CDR3 length equals 15 residues. Germline CDR1 MDHEN, CDR2 SYDVKM. V was shortened by 2 bases and J by 4 bases, with 14 bases between the two germline ends.

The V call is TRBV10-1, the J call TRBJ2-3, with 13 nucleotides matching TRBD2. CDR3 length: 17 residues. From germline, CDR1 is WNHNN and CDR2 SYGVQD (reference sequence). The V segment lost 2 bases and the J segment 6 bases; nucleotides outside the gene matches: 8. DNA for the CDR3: TGCGCCAGCAGTGAGCTACTAGCGGGGGGGCCCACGGATACGCAGTATTTT. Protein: CASSELLAGGPTDTQYF.